These 8 T cell receptor beta chains share one sample of origin, sequenced in a study of shared clonotypes between healthy human individuals. Some clones are missing from TCRdb's copy, which holds only in-frame ones; the method was immunoSEQ multiplex PCR. The sample includes 2 million to 2.5 million clones, more than 85% of them seen just once. The sequenced sample consisted of naive CD4+ T cells from PBMCs. Subset defined: CD45RA+ positively selected. These receptors came from a man aged 18 to 30 in good health. Some clones in this sample may be carry-over from other donors' samples.

The chain links TRBV7-3 to TRBJ2-7, with TRBD2 identical over 10 bases. The CDR3 loop spans 15 amino acids. Germline V gene lookup returns CDR1 SGHTA and CDR2 FQGTGA. The V gene end was trimmed by 5 bases and the J gene end by 4 bases; junction bases not matched to a gene: 8. The CDR3 loop reads CASSREAGGWYEQYF. As DNA, the CDR3 is TGTGCCAGCAGCCGAGAAGCGGGAGGGTGGTACGAGCAGTACTTC.

This chain uses TRBV7-9 with TRBJ1-1; D uncertain. Germline V gives CDR1 SEHNR, CDR2 FQNEAQ (reference sequence). The CDR3 extends over 13 amino acids. V lost 2 bases and J lost 3, with 7 bases in between. The CDR3 bases are TGTGCCAGCAGCTTAAATGCGTACACTGAAGCTTTCTTT. This encodes CASSLNAYTEAFF.

V and J are TRBV7-9 and TRBJ2-5; a weak D match, TRBD1 (5 bases). The CDR3 loop spans 16 amino acids. Germline V lookup: CDR1 SEHNR, CDR2 FQNEAQ (reference sequence). Between the trimmed V and J ends, which lost 5 bases and 2 bases, there was a span of 18 bases. The CDR3 sequence: CASSAQGWQSQETQYF. DNA of the CDR3: TGTGCCAGCAGCGCCCAGGGATGGCAGTCTCAAGAGACCCAGTACTTC.

The chain recombines TRBV28 with TRBJ1-5; D is undetermined. Germline CDR1 reads MDHEN; CDR2 reads SYDVKM. Trimming stripped 1 base from V and 0 bases from J, with 7 bases between. The CDR3 has 15 residues. CDR3 loop: CASSLYQNSNQPQHF. The CDR3, as DNA: TGTGCCAGCAGTTTATATCAGAATAGCAATCAGCCCCAGCATTTT.

The chain recombines TRBV19 with TRBJ2-7, with D unclear. The germline V gene encodes CDR1 LNHDA and CDR2 SQIVND (reference sequence). V dropped 1 base and J dropped 7 bases, with 11 bases sitting between them. This CDR3 has 13 residues. This chain's CDR3 is CASSIGRYEEQYF. The CDR3 DNA reads as TGTGCCAGTAGTATAGGACGGTATGAAGAGCAGTACTTC.

The chain employs TRBV11-2 and TRBJ2-3; D is perhaps TRBD1 (6 bases). In germline, CDR1 is SGHAT, CDR2 FQNNGV. This CDR3 contains 13 residues. The V end was cut by 5 bases, the J end by 2 bases, with 8 bases between. The CDR3 is CASSNRVTDTQYF. The CDR3 bases are TGTGCCAGCAGCAACAGGGTCACAGATACGCAGTATTTT.

V is TRBV4-1 and J is TRBJ2-7; D remains unclear. Trimming removed 2 bases at V and 2 bases at J, with 10 bases between. The length of the CDR3 is 14 residues. CDR1 and CDR2 from the germline V gene are MGHRA and YSYEKL. The CDR3 reads CASSQYRQAYEQYF. The CDR3 DNA reads TGCGCCAGCAGCCAATACCGACAAGCCTACGAGCAGTACTTC.

The rearrangement links TRBV7-9 to TRBJ2-2, with TRBD2 identical over 10 bases. The germline V gene has CDR1 SEHNR and CDR2 FQNEAQ (reference sequence). The CDR3 consists of 17 residues. The V and J ends lost 0 bases and 4 bases, in that order; junction bases with no gene match: 5. The chain's CDR3 is CASSLAGLAGVTGELFF. The CDR3 DNA sequence: TGTGCCAGCAGCTTAGCAGGGCTAGCGGGAGTCACCGGGGAGCTGTTTTTT.